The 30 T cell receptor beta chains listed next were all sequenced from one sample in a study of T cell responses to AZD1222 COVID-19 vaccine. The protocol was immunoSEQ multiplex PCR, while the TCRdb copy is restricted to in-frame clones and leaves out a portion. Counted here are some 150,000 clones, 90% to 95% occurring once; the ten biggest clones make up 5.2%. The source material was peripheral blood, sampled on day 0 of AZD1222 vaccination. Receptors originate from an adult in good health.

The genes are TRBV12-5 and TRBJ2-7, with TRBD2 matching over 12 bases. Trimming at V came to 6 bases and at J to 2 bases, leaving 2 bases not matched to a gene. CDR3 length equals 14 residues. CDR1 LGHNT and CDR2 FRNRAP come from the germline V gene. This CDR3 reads CASGLAGGPYEQYF. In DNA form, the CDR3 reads TGTGCTAGTGGACTAGCGGGGGGCCCCTACGAGCAGTACTTC.

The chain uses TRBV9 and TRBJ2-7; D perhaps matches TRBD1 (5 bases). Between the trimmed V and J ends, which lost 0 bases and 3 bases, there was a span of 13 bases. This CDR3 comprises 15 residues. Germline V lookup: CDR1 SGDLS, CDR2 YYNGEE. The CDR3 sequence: CASSVAAGPHYEQYF. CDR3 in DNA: TGTGCCAGCAGCGTAGCGGCAGGGCCCCACTACGAGCAGTACTTC.

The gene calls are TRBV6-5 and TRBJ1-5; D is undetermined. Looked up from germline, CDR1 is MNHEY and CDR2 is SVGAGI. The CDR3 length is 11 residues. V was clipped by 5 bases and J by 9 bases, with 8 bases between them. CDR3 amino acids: CASSPPGPQHF. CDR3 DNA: TGTGCCAGCAGTCCCCCGGGGCCCCAGCATTTT.

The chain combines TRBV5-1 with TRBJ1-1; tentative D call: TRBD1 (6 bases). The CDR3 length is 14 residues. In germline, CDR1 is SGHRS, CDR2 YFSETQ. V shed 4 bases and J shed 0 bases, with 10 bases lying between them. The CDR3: CASSLQGMNTEAFF. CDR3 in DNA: TGCGCCAGCAGCCTCCAGGGGATGAACACTGAAGCTTTCTTT. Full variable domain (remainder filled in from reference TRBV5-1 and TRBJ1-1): KAGVTQTPRYLIKTRGQQVTLSCSPISGHRSVSWYQQTPGQGLQFLFEYFSETQRNKGNFPGRFSGRQFSNSRSEMNVSTLELGDSALYLCASSLQGMNTEAFFGQGTRLTVV.

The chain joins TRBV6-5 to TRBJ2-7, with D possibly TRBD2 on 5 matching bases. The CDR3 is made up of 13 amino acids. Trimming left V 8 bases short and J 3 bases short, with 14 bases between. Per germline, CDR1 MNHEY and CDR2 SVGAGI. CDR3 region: CASGWEISYEQYF. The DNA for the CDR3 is TGTGCCAGCGGGTGGGAGATAAGCTACGAGCAGTACTTC.

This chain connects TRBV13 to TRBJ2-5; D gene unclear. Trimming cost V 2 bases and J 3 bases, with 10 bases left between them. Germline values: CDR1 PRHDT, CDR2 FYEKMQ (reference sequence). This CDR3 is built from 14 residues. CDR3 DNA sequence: TGTGCCAGCAGCTTACCCCCTGGGGAAGAGACCCAGTACTTC. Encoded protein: CASSLPPGEETQYF. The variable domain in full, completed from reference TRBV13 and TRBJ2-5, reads AAGVIQSPRHLIKEKRETATLKCYPIPRHDTVYWYQQGPGQDPQFLISFYEKMQSDKGSIPDRFSAQQFSDYHSELNMSSLELGDSALYFCASSLPPGEETQYFGPGTRLLVL.

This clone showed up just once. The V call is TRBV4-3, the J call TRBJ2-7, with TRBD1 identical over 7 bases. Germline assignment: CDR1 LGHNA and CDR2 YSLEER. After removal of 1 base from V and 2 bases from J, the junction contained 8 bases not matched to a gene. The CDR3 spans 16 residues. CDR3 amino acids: CASSQVADRFTYEQYF. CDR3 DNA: TGCGCCAGCAGCCAAGTTGCGGACAGGTTTACCTACGAGCAGTACTTC.

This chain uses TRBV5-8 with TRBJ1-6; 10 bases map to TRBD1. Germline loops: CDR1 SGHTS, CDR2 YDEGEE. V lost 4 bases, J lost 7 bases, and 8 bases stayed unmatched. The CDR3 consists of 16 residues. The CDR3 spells CASSLPGQGFNSPLHF. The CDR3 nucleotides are TGTGCCAGCAGCCTACCGGGACAGGGGTTCAATTCACCCCTCCACTTT.

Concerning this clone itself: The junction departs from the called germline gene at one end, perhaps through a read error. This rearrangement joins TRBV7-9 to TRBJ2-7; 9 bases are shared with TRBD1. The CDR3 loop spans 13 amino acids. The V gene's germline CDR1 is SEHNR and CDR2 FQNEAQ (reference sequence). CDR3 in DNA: TGTGCCAGCGGGGGGACAGGGATCTACGAACAGTACTTC. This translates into CASGGTGIYEQYF.

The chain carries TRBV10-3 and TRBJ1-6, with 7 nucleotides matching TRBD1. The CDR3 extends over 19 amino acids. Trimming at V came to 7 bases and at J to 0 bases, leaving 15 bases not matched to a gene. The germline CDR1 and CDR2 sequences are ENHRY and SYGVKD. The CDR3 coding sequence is TGTGCCATCATGCCCGTCCTACCAACAGGGGTCTCCTATAATTCACCCCTCCACTTT. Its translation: CAIMPVLPTGVSYNSPLHF.

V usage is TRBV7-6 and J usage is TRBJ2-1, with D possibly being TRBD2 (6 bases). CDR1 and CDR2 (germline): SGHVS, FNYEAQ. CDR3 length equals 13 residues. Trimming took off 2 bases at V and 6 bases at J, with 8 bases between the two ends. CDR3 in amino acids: CASSLWRGNEQFF. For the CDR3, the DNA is TGTGCCAGCAGCTTATGGCGGGGCAATGAGCAGTTCTTC.

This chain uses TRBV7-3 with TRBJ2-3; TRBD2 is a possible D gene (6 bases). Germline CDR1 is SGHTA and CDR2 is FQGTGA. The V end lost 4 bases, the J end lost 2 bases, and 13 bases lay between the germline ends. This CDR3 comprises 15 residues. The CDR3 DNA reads TGTGCCAGCAGCTCCTGCGGGGATCACACAGATACGCAGTATTTT. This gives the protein CASSSCGDHTDTQYF.

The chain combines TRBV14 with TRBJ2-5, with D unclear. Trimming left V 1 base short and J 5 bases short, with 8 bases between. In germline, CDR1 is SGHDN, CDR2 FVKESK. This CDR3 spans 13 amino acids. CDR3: CASSQVGLETQYF. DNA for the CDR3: TGTGCCAGCAGCCAAGTGGGTTTGGAGACCCAGTACTTC.

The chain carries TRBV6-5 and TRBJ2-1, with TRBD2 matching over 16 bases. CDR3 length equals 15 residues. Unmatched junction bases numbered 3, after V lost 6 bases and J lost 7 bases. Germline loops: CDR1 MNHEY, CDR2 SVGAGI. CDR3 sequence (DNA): TGTGCCAGCAGAACGGGACTAGCGGGGGGGAATGAGCAGTTCTTC. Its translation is CASRTGLAGGNEQFF.

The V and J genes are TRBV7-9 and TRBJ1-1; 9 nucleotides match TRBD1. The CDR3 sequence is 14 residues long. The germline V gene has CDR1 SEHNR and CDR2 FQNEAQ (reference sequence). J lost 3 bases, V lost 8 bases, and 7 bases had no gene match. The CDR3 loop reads CASGGTGSDTEAFF. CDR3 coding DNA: TGTGCCAGCGGAGGGACAGGGTCGGACACTGAAGCTTTCTTT.

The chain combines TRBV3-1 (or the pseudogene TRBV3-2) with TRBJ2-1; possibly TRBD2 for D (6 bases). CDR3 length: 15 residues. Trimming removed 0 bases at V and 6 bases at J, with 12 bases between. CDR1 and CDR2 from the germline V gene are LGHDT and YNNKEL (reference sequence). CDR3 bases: TGTGCCAGCAGCCAAGAACGGGGGTGCGGCAATGAGCAGTTCTTC. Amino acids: CASSQERGCGNEQFF.

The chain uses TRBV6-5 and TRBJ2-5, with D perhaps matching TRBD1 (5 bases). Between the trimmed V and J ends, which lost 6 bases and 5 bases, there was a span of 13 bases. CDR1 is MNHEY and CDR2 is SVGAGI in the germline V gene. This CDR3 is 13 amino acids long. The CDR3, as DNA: TGTGCCAGCAGGGATACAGGCCGCGAGACCCAGTACTTC. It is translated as CASRDTGRETQYF.

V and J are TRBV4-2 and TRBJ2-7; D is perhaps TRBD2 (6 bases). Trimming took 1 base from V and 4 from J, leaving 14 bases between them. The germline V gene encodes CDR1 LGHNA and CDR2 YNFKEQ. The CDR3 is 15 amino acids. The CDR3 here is CASSQGPGDPYEQYF. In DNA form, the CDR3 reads TGTGCCAGCAGCCAAGGGCCGGGAGATCCTTACGAGCAGTACTTC.

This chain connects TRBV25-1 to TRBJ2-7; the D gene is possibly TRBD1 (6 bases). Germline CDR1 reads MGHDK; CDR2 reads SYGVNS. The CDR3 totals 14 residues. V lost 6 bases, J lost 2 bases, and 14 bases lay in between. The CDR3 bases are TGTGCCAGCAGGCAACAGGGTTCCGCCTACGAGCAGTACTTC. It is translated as CASRQQGSAYEQYF.

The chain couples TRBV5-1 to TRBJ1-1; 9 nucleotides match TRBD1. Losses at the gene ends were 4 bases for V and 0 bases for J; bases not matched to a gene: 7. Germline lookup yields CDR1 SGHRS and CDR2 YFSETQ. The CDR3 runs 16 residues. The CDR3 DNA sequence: TGCGCCAGCAGCGTCCTACAGGGGGCCATGAACACTGAAGCTTTCTTT. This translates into CASSVLQGAMNTEAFF.

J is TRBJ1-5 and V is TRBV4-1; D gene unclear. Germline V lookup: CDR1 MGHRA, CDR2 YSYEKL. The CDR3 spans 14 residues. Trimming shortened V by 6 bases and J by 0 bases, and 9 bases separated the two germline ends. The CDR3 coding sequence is TGCGCCAGCAGTCTCCTCGATAGCAATCAGCCCCAGCATTTT. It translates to CASSLLDSNQPQHF.

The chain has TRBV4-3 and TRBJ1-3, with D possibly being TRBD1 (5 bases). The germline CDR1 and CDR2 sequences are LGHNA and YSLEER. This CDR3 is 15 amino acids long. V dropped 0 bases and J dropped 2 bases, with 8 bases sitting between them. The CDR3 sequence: CASSQESGPGNTIYF. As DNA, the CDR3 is TGCGCCAGCAGCCAAGAATCAGGGCCTGGAAACACCATATATTTT.

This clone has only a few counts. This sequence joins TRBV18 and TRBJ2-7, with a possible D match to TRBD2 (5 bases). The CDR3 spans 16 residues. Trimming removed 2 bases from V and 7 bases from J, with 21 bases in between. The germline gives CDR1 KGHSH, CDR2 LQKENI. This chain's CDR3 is CASSPTGARSPGEQYF. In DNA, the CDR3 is TGTGCCAGCTCACCAACCGGAGCCAGGTCCCCGGGGGAGCAGTACTTC. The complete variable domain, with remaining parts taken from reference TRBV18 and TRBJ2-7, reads NAGVMQNPRHLVRRRGQEARLRCSPMKGHSHVYWYRQLPEEGLKFMVYLQKENIIDESGMPKERFSAEFPKEGPSILRIQQVVRGDSAAYFCASSPTGARSPGEQYFGPGTRLTVT.

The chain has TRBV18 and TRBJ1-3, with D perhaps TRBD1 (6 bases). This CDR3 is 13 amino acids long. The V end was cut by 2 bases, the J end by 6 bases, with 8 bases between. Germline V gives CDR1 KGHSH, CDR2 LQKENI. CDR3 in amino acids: CASSPAGENTIYF. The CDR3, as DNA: TGTGCCAGCTCACCAGCAGGGGAAAACACCATATATTTT.

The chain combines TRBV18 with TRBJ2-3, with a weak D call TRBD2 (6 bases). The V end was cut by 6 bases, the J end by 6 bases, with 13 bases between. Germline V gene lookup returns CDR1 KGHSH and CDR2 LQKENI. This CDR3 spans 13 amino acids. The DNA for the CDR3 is TGTGCCAGCTCCCCCACGGAGGGGGATACGCAGTATTTT. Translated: CASSPTEGDTQYF. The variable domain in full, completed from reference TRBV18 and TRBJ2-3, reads NAGVMQNPRHLVRRRGQEARLRCSPMKGHSHVYWYRQLPEEGLKFMVYLQKENIIDESGMPKERFSAEFPKEGPSILRIQQVVRGDSAAYFCASSPTEGDTQYFGPGTRLTVL.

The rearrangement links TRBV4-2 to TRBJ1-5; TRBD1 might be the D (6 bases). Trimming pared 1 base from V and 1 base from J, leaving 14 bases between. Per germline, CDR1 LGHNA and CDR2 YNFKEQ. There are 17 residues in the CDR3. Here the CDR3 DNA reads TGTGCCAGCAGCCAAGGGAGCTACAGGGAAAGCAATCAGCCCCAGCATTTT. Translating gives CASSQGSYRESNQPQHF.

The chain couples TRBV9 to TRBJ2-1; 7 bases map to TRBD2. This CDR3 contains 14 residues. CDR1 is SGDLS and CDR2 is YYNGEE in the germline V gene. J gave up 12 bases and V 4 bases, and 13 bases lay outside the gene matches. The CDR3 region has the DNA TGTGCCAGCAGCCCCTTGGGAGGCGGGAGTAGGCAGTTCTTC. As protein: CASSPLGGGSRQFF. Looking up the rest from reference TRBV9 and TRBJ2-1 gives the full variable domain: DSGVTQTPKHLITATGQRVTLRCSPRSGDLSVYWYQQSLDQGLQFLIQYYNGEERAKGNILERFSAQQFPDLHSELNLSSLELGDSALYFCASSPLGGGSRQFFGPGTRLTVL.

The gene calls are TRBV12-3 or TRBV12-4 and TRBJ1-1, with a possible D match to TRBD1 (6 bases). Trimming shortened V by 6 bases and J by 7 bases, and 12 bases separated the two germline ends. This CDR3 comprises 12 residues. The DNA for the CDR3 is TGTGCCAGCAGAGTAGGGGGTCTTGAAGCTTTCTTT. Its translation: CASRVGGLEAFF.

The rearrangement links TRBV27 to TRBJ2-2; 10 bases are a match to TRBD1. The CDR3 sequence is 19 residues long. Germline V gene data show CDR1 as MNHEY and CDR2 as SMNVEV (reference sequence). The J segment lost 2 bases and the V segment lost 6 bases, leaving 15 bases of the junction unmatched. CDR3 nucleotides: TGTGCCAGCAGCCCGGTCGGACAGGGGGTTTATTTTAACACCGGGGAGCTGTTTTTT. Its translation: CASSPVGQGVYFNTGELFF.

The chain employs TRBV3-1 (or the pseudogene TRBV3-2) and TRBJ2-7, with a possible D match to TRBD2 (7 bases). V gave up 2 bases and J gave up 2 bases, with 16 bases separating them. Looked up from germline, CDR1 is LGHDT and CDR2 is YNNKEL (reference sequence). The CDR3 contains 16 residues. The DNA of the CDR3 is TGTGCCAGCAGCCAAACCTGGGGGGGGCCTCCCTACGAGCAGTACTTC. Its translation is CASSQTWGGPPYEQYF.